This T cell receptor (beta chain) was captured by sequencing in a study of cytomegalovirus exposure and HLA in healthy donors (TCRdb year 2017). Some background on the complete study: According to a later analysis, one platform produced both the 110 or so validation repertoires and the approximately 670 repertoires of the first cohort. The study combined high-throughput TCR immunosequencing, statistical association of individual TCRs with disease status, and machine learning to predict cytomegalovirus infection status. The study was designed to test whether signatures of past pathogen exposure could be identified by cataloging public T cell receptors. A separate validation cohort of over 95 different subjects was used in addition to the approximately 700-subject first cohort.

The CDR3 has 17 amino acids, counting the end cysteine and phenylalanine. The read is trimmed to its CDR3 DNA, 51 bases read in frame from base 1. V loses 3 bases at its end and J loses 3 bases; junction bases beyond the gene matches: 14. Sequences SGHRS (CDR1) and YFSETQ (CDR2) are obtained from the germline V gene. Libraries were constructed by the immunoSEQ multiplex PCR assay. The original pipeline was this. To diagnose cytomegalovirus status from the catalog of TCR beta chain sequences, a statistical classification framework was built. TCRdb took this table from immuneACCESS and kept in-frame rearrangements with V and J called. Such tables lack part of the clones; where checked against another copy, unresolved V genes explain under half of the gap, and the rest is unexplained. D and trimming were read from the DNA, whereas the V and J calls and clone size are those reported in that table. The table for this sample lists over 200,000 clones; around 86% of them were counted only once. Of the sample, 2% is held by the ten largest clones.

About this clone: Its specific antigen is unknown. No base qualities exist here, and no much larger clone lies one base off it.

The donors were included in the validation cohort of approximately 120 subjects, a group kept apart from the approximately 700-subject first cohort. Broad study findings and their caveats: In both the original and validation cohorts, the classifier was reported to diagnose cytomegalovirus status with high specificity and sensitivity. A total of roughly 160 TCR beta chains were listed by the study as associated with cytomegalovirus. A later analysis found that TCRs clustered in the first cohort also tended to co-occur in the roughly 120 validation repertoires, with more than 90% of cluster scores above 0. Most TCR sequences were seen in very few donors, while some public TCRs were found in many individuals. The authors suggested that the approach could potentially be generalized to other disease states and immunological phenotypes. Three of the identified cytomegalovirus-associated TCR beta chains were confirmed in vitro to be specific for cytomegalovirus antigens. A later analysis had no HLA typing for the validation cohort, so co-occurrence there was scored across all 120 repertoires.

Recombination joined TRBV5-1 with TRBJ2-7, with 8 bases aligning to TRBD1. The sequence came from a woman between 18 and 30 years old in good health and CMV-seropositive. The sequenced sample consisted of PBMCs. For the CDR3, the sequence is CASSSVPSRQGYYEQYF. The DNA sequence follows: TGCGCCAGCAGCTCTGTTCCTTCGCGACAGGGGTACTACGAGCAGTACTTC.